This is a list of T cell receptor beta chains from one sample in a study of blood T cell repertoires in COVID-19. Sequencing was performed with immunoSEQ multiplex PCR; in TCRdb, only in-frame clones are kept and a portion is missing. The sample has approximately 96,000 clones, 90% seen once. The sample comprised peripheral blood. The receptor source for this set is a man aged 60 to 69 with acute or convalescent COVID-19. Both conserved end residues are trimmed from each CDR3. Each record gives: V gene, J gene, CDR3 protein.

TRBV10-3	TRBJ2-7	AISLGSYEQY
TRBV7-3	TRBJ2-7	ASSLDGTEGREQY
TRBV14	TRBJ2-3	ASSPRQGVTDTQY
TRBV6-6	TRBJ1-5	ASSYSGVQPQH
TRBV12-3/TRBV12-4	TRBJ1-2	ASSEHRVGYT
TRBV11-2	TRBJ1-1	ASSLGAGRVYRTEAF
TRBV21-1	TRBJ1-1	ASSKAGVGTEAF
TRBV20-1	TRBJ2-1	SASRGQGNEQF
TRBV5-1	TRBJ2-1	ASSFEPSYNEQF
TRBV19	TRBJ2-7	ATLGTGVDEQY
TRBV11-2	TRBJ1-3	ASSLDRLGTVSGNTIY
TRBV12-5	TRBJ2-3	ASGTGTGSDTQY
TRBV9	TRBJ2-3	ASSVEGEMVRQGFYATQY
TRBV6-6	TRBJ1-1	ASTEQGRRTEAF
TRBV20-1	TRBJ2-5	SAWAETQY
TRBV19	TRBJ2-7	ASSMGQGFYEQY
TRBV6-5	TRBJ1-1	ASSPSNRGIAF
TRBV9	TRBJ1-1	ASSVDYRPNTEAF
TRBV24-1	TRBJ1-2	ATSNTGDSGGYT
TRBV24-1	TRBJ1-4	ATSDSGGGEKLF
TRBV7-2	TRBJ2-4	ASSSQGGSQY
TRBV24-1	TRBJ2-1	ATSDLRGQGADEQF